This TCR beta chain comes out of a study of T cell responses to AZD1222 COVID-19 vaccine. Study conclusions and caveats: Spike-specific TCR depth and breadth grew after two AZD1222 doses. White British people made up most donors, females outnumbered males, and clonal diversity was possibly underestimated. Among AZD1222 vaccinees, only six or seven were seropositive at baseline. Sampled repertoires all dated from after the peak T cell response.

The CDR3 sequence is 19 residues long. The ends lost 3 bases at V and 5 bases at J; junction bases unmatched: 21. Germline CDR1 LNHDA, CDR2 SQIVND (reference sequence). With respect to this clone: Its target is not known.

Using immunoSEQ multiplex PCR, the repertoire was profiled, and TCRdb retains in-frame clones only, with some absent. The table records about 130,000 clones, approximately 85% of them present only once. The V call is TRBV19, the J call TRBJ1-1, with TRBD1 identical over 7 bases. The sequence was obtained from an adult who received the MenACWY meningococcal vaccine as a control. The specimen was peripheral blood, collected 28 days after the second dose of the MenACWY control vaccine. DNA of the CDR3: TGTGCCAGTAGTATTCTGGTATCGATAAGGGGGCGTAAAGGGACTGAAGCTTTCTTT. This gives the protein CASSILVSIRGRKGTEAFF.